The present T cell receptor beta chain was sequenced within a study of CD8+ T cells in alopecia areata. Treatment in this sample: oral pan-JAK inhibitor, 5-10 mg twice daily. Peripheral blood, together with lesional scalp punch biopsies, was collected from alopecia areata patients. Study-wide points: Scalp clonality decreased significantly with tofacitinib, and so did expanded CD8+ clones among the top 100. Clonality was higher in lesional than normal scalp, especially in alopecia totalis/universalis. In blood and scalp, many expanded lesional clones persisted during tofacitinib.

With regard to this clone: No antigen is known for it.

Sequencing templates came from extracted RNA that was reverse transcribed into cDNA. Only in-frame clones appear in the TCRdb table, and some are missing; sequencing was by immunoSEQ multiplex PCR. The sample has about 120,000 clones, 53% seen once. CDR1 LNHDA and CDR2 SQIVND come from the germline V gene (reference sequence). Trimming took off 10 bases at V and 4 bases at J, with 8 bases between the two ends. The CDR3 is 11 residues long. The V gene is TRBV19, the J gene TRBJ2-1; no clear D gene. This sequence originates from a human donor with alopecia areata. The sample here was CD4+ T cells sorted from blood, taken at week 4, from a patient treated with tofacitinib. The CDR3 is CATEEYNEQFF. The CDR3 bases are TGTGCCACCGAGGAGTACAATGAGCAGTTCTTC.